Below, 27 T cell receptor beta chains from the same sample are listed, as sequenced in a study of beta chain features in type 1 diabetes. These receptors lack a known antigen. Study-level results: In all four CD4+ subsets, TCRB CDR3 length was significantly, moderately reduced in type 1 diabetes.

Expressed TCRB transcripts were sequenced because the isolated RNA had all been reverse transcribed beforehand. Clones were sequenced by immunoSEQ multiplex PCR, and TCRdb holds only the in-frame ones, with some missing. This table holds 230,000 or so clones, 16% found once. The sample taken for sequencing was naive CD4+ T cells from blood. Receptor source: a man under 40 with type 1 diabetes.

J is TRBJ2-1 and V is TRBV19, with D hard to call. The germline V gene has CDR1 LNHDA and CDR2 SQIVND (reference sequence). This CDR3 contains 16 residues. Trimming removed 5 bases at V and 2 bases at J, with 16 bases between. CDR3 nucleotides: TGTGCCAGTAGTGAAACCGGGCCCTTCCCCTACAATGAGCAGTTCTTC. Its translation is CASSETGPFPYNEQFF.

The gene calls are TRBV27 and TRBJ1-1; D call uncertain. The CDR3 has 12 amino acids. Germline loops: CDR1 MNHEY, CDR2 SMNVEV (reference sequence). The V and J ends lost 5 bases and 0 bases respectively, with 4 bases between them. CDR3 bases: TGTGCCAGCAGTACCTTGAACACTGAAGCTTTCTTT. Protein: CASSTLNTEAFF.

This clone was recorded a few times. The chain uses TRBV5-1 and TRBJ2-7, with 7 bases that match TRBD2. From germline, CDR1 is SGHRS and CDR2 YFSETQ. V lost 0 bases, J lost 1 base, and 4 bases stayed unmatched. The CDR3 has 15 amino acids. CDR3 coding DNA: TGCGCCAGCAGCTTGGTACTAGCGCGTTCCTACGAGCAGTACTTC. Translation gives CASSLVLARSYEQYF.

This clone was seen more than once but under ten times. This sequence joins TRBV9 and TRBJ2-1, with D maybe TRBD1 (5 bases). Germline assignment: CDR1 SGDLS and CDR2 YYNGEE. This CDR3 is 16 amino acids long. V was trimmed by 0 bases and J by 5 bases, leaving 15 bases between them. CDR3 residues: CASSVGGQGGHNEQFF. Written as DNA, the CDR3 is TGTGCCAGCAGCGTAGGGGGCCAGGGCGGTCACAATGAGCAGTTCTTC.

The chain is built from TRBV10-3 and TRBJ2-5; 8 bases map to TRBD1. From germline, CDR1 is ENHRY and CDR2 SYGVKD. V shed 6 bases, J shed 3 bases, and the junction held 3 bases outside the gene matches. The CDR3 length is 13 residues. CDR3: CAIRGQAEETQYF. The DNA for the CDR3 is TGTGCCATCAGGGGACAGGCCGAAGAGACCCAGTACTTC.

The J gene is TRBJ1-2, the V gene TRBV28; D is undetermined. The CDR3 contains 12 residues. Per the germline V gene, CDR1 is MDHEN and CDR2 is SYDVKM. V lost 3 bases and J 8 bases, leaving 10 bases between the germline ends. Written as DNA, the CDR3 is TGTGCCAGCAGTTTCGAACGGGCAGGCTACACCTTC. As protein: CASSFERAGYTF.

The CDR3 region is CASNRPQLGANVLTF. The DNA of the CDR3 is TGTGCCAGCAACCGGCCGCAACTTGGGGCCAACGTCCTGACTTTC. The V call is TRBV5-6, the J call TRBJ2-6; D is unclear. Trimming cost V 6 bases and J 3 bases, with 13 bases left between them. The CDR3 runs to 15 residues. Germline CDR1 reads SGHDT; CDR2 reads YYEEEE.

This clone was counted a few times. This chain uses TRBV7-2 with TRBJ2-5; 8 bases match TRBD2. Germline V lookup: CDR1 SGHTA, CDR2 FQGNSA. With 5 bases clipped from V and 2 bases from J, the junction kept 4 bases outside the gene matches. The CDR3 totals 14 residues. CDR3: CASSLQRGQETQYF. The CDR3 bases are TGTGCCAGCAGCCTGCAGCGGGGGCAAGAGACCCAGTACTTC.

This chain links TRBV5-1 with TRBJ1-2, with D possibly being TRBD1 (5 bases). Germline V gene sequence: CDR1 SGHRS, CDR2 YFSETQ. The CDR3 runs 15 residues. V was trimmed by 0 bases and J by 3 bases, leaving 12 bases between them. CDR3 residues: CASSLDTPGDYGYTF. Written as DNA, the CDR3 is TGCGCCAGCAGCTTGGACACTCCGGGGGACTATGGCTACACCTTC.

The table lists this clone with a few counts. The chain combines TRBV5-1 with TRBJ2-3; D is tentatively TRBD1 or TRBD2 (5 bases each). The CDR3 spans 14 residues. The V and J ends lost 5 bases and 14 bases respectively, with 24 bases between them. Germline loops: CDR1 SGHRS, CDR2 YFSETQ. Written as DNA, the CDR3 is TGCGCCAGCAGACAGATTTCCGGGGACCAACGGAGGTATTTT. This gives the protein CASRQISGDQRRYF.

As DNA, the CDR3 is TGTGCCAGCAGCCGCAGCTCTGGGGCCAACGTCCTGACTTTC. Protein sequence: CASSRSSGANVLTF. This chain connects TRBV7-2 to TRBJ2-6; D gene uncertain. The length of the CDR3 is 14 residues. Germline V gene sequence: CDR1 SGHTA, CDR2 FQGNSA. V was trimmed by 5 bases and J by 0 bases, leaving 5 bases between them.

In its sample, this clone was seen a few times. The chain uses TRBV7-9 and TRBJ2-1; D ambiguous. Trimming pared 1 base from V and 12 bases from J, leaving 7 bases between. Germline CDR1 and CDR2: SEHNR and FQNEAQ (reference sequence). The CDR3 is made up of 11 amino acids. The DNA for the CDR3 is TGTGCCAGCAGCTTAGAGTACGGGCAGTTCTTC. As protein: CASSLEYGQFF. The full variable domain, rest sourced from reference TRBV7-9 and TRBJ2-1, is DTGVSQNPRHKITKRGQNVTFRCDPISEHNRLYWYRQTLGQGPEFLTYFQNEAQLEKSRLLSDRFSAERPKGSFSTLEIQRTEQGDSAMYLCASSLEYGQFFGPGTRLTVL.

This clone has more than one count but fewer than ten. V and J are TRBV28 and TRBJ2-3, with TRBD1 identical over 9 bases. The CDR3 has 15 amino acids. J was trimmed by 3 bases and V by 6 bases; bases with no gene match: 7. In germline, CDR1 is MDHEN, CDR2 SYDVKM. The chain's CDR3 is CASSRPGTGTDTQYF. For the CDR3, the DNA is TGTGCCAGCAGCCGACCGGGGACAGGGACAGATACGCAGTATTTT.

The chain carries TRBV10-3 and TRBJ2-6; no definite D call. Trimming took 11 bases from V and 1 from J, leaving 9 bases between them. CDR3 length: 13 amino acids. Germline CDR1 ENHRY, CDR2 SYGVKD. The DNA of the CDR3 is TGTGCCTCGTCCCCTTCTGGGGCCAACGTCCTGACTTTC. Residues: CASSPSGANVLTF.

The J gene is TRBJ2-1, the V gene TRBV5-4; 7 nucleotides align to TRBD2. The length of the CDR3 is 16 residues. Germline values: CDR1 SGHNT, CDR2 YYREEE (reference sequence). Losses at the gene ends were 2 bases for V and 10 bases for J; bases not matched to a gene: 15. DNA of the CDR3: TGTGCCAGCAGCTTCCCCGAGCGGGATGTCTCCGGGGAGCAGTTCTTC. This sequence encodes CASSFPERDVSGEQFF.

There are a few counts of this clone. The chain carries TRBV23-1 and TRBJ2-7, with a tentative D call TRBD1 (5 bases). TRBV23-1 is designated an ORF whose function remains uncertain. V gave up 2 bases and J gave up 5 bases, with 16 bases separating them. CDR3 size: 15 residues. CDR3 sequence: CASSQKRHGAHEQYF. Written as DNA, the CDR3 is TGCGCCAGCAGTCAAAAACGACATGGGGCTCACGAGCAGTACTTC.

The V gene is TRBV29-1, the J gene TRBJ2-3; D not resolved. Trimming pared 5 bases from V and 6 bases from J, leaving 12 bases between. Germline loops: CDR1 SQVTM, CDR2 ANQGSEA. This CDR3 is built from 12 residues. This CDR3 is CSVRPGIDTQYF. Written as DNA, the CDR3 is TGCAGCGTTCGCCCCGGCATCGATACGCAGTATTTT.

This chain joins TRBV27 and TRBJ2-7, with TRBD2 matching over 10 bases. The germline V gene has CDR1 MNHEY and CDR2 SMNVEV (reference sequence). The trim removed 3 bases at V and 3 bases at J, leaving 2 bases unmatched. The CDR3 has 14 residues. CDR3 region: CASSFTSGIYEQYF. CDR3 coding DNA: TGTGCCAGCAGTTTTACTAGCGGGATCTACGAGCAGTACTTC.

This clone was recorded a few times. V gene TRBV30 combines with J gene TRBJ2-3, with 12 bases that match TRBD2. The V gene's germline CDR1 is GTSNPN and CDR2 SVGIG (reference sequence). The CDR3 has 13 residues. V lost 3 bases, J lost 6 bases, and 1 base stayed unmatched. CDR3 protein: CAWRLAGGDTQYF. CDR3 DNA sequence: TGTGCCTGGAGACTAGCGGGAGGTGATACGCAGTATTTT.

In this sample, this clone turned up a few times. CDR3 loop: CASSLATGIYNEQFF. CDR3 DNA: TGTGCCAGCAGCTTAGCGACAGGGATCTACAATGAGCAGTTCTTC. The chain has TRBV7-8 and TRBJ2-1; 7 bases are a match to TRBD1. This CDR3 spans 15 amino acids. J was trimmed by 3 bases and V by 0 bases; bases with no gene match: 2. Germline V gives CDR1 SGHVS, CDR2 FQNEAQ.

The chain joins TRBV9 to TRBJ2-7, with D perhaps given as TRBD1 or TRBD2 (5 bases each). V was clipped by 3 bases and J by 0 bases, with 10 bases between them. Germline-derived CDR1 and CDR2 are SGDLS and YYNGEE. The CDR3 consists of 14 residues. CDR3 region: CASSAGTVSYEQYF. CDR3 coding DNA: TGTGCCAGCAGCGCCGGGACCGTCTCCTACGAGCAGTACTTC.

On this clone itself: Other DNA sequences from this sample encode an identical CDR3 as well. The CDR3 protein is CASSLGGQGYEQYF. CDR3 sequence (DNA): TGTGCCAGCAGCTTAGGGGGTCAAGGTTACGAGCAGTACTTC. This chain connects TRBV7-9 to TRBJ2-7; no definite D call. Germline V gives CDR1 SEHNR, CDR2 FQNEAQ (reference sequence). V lost 1 base, J lost 4 bases, and 11 bases lay in between. This CDR3 region has 14 residues.

The chain is built from TRBV10-1 and TRBJ2-7; D unclear. Per the germline V gene, CDR1 is WNHNN and CDR2 is SYGVQD (reference sequence). The germline V and J ends were trimmed by 8 bases and 6 bases, with 5 bases remaining between them. The CDR3 has 9 amino acids. The CDR3 nucleotides read TGCGCCAGCGAAAGCGAGCAGTACTTC. This sequence encodes CASESEQYF.

The chain carries TRBV6-1 and TRBJ2-2; D ambiguous. The germline gives CDR1 MNHNS, CDR2 SASEGT. This CDR3 comprises 17 residues. Trimming left V 3 bases short and J 2 bases short, with 16 bases between. The CDR3 region is CASSDSLTSLNTGELFF. The CDR3 DNA is TGTGCCAGCAGTGATTCCTTGACCTCTCTTAACACCGGGGAGCTGTTTTTT.

This clone appeared a few times. The J gene is TRBJ1-5, the V gene TRBV29-1; 7 nucleotides agree with TRBD1. V lost 4 bases, J lost 1 base, and 4 bases stayed unmatched. Germline-derived CDR1 and CDR2 are SQVTM and ANQGSEA. The CDR3 has 14 residues. CDR3 region: CSVAMGQSNQPQHF. DNA for the CDR3: TGCAGCGTTGCCATGGGACAGAGCAATCAGCCCCAGCATTTT.

A few counts support this clone. J is TRBJ2-1 and V is TRBV19; D is unresolved. The V gene's germline CDR1 is LNHDA and CDR2 SQIVND (reference sequence). This CDR3 is 11 amino acids long. The V end lost 3 bases, the J end lost 8 bases, and 5 bases lay between the germline ends. This CDR3 reads CASSISHEQFF. The DNA of the CDR3 is TGTGCCAGTAGTATTAGCCATGAGCAGTTCTTC.

This clone was counted only a few times. The genes are TRBV11-2 and TRBJ2-1; D not resolved. Germline values: CDR1 SGHAT, CDR2 FQNNGV. V lost 2 bases, J lost 9 bases, and 11 bases lay in between. The CDR3 is 13 amino acids. The CDR3 loop is CASSLNGPGEQFF. The CDR3 DNA reads as TGTGCCAGCAGCTTAAATGGTCCGGGTGAGCAGTTCTTC.